A single sample gave rise to the 8 T cell receptor beta chains below, sequenced in a study of Ad26.COV2.S vaccination and SARS-CoV-2 variants (dated by TCRdb to the early 2020s). Library preparation was by the immunoSEQ multiplex PCR assay. TCRdb retrieved this table from immuneACCESS and kept in-frame rearrangements only. Not all clones are present; in checked studies, unresolved V genes account for under half, and no reason is known for the remainder. This sample has around 300,000 clones in its table, and approximately 86% of those were observed once. Roughly a tenth of the sample goes to the ten largest clones. The sample's treatment or condition label, decoded: 19 received Ad26.COV2.S at low or high dose, single or two shots; about 5 received placebo; per-sample allocation not given. Repertoires of vaccine and placebo recipients were sequenced from samples taken on day 63 after the first injection.

The sample was peripheral blood, taken in a trial of Ad26.COV2.S vaccine versus placebo. The origin of the receptors is a person between 18 and 60 years old who received the Ad26.COV2.S COVID-19 vaccine or a placebo.

This chain links TRBV4-1 with TRBJ2-1, with D perhaps assigned TRBD1 or TRBD2 (6 bases each). V lost 5 bases to trimming and J lost 8 bases, with 16 bases between them. Germline values: CDR1 MGHRA, CDR2 YSYEKL. The CDR3 consists of 14 residues. CDR3: CASSSTPGGYEQFF. For the CDR3, the DNA is TGCGCCAGCAGCTCAACCCCCGGGGGCTATGAGCAGTTCTTC.

This clone appeared once. A read error may produce the germline difference seen at one junction end. The rearrangement uses TRBV11-1 and TRBJ2-5, with D possibly TRBD1 on 8 matching bases. Germline loops: CDR1 SGHAT, CDR2 FQDESV (reference sequence). The CDR3 runs to 15 residues. The CDR3 bases are TGTGCCAGCAGCTTTCGGACAGGGAGGGGAGAGGCCCAGTACTTC. Protein product: CASSFRTGRGEAQYF. Looking up the rest from reference TRBV11-1 and TRBJ2-5 gives the full variable domain: EAEVAQSPRYKITEKSQAVAFWCDPISGHATLYWYRQILGQGPELLVQFQDESVVDDSQLPKDRFSAERLKGVDSTLKIQPAELGDSAMYLCASSFRTGRGEAQYFGPGTRLLVL.

This clone was recorded a few times. The chain has TRBV3-1 (or the pseudogene TRBV3-2) and TRBJ2-3; the D is unclear. The CDR3 length is 13 residues. Between the trimmed V and J ends, which lost 3 bases and 1 base, there was a span of 5 bases. The germline V gene has CDR1 LGHDT and CDR2 YNNKEL (reference sequence). This CDR3 is CASSQQGTDTQYF. The CDR3 DNA sequence: TGTGCCAGCAGCCAGCAGGGCACAGATACGCAGTATTTT.

This clone came up once. This sequence joins TRBV7-2 and TRBJ2-5; 12 nucleotides agree with TRBD2. Germline CDR1 reads SGHTA; CDR2 reads FQGNSA. The ends lost 2 bases at V and 1 base at J; junction bases unmatched: 2. The CDR3 loop spans 16 amino acids. The CDR3 DNA follows: TGTGCCAGCAGCTTAACGGGACTAGCGGGCCAAGAGACCCAGTACTTC. This codes for CASSLTGLAGQETQYF.

The chain couples TRBV18 to TRBJ1-6; 8 bases line up with TRBD1. Germline CDR1 reads KGHSH; CDR2 reads LQKENI. V lost 3 bases to trimming and J lost 6 bases; unmatched junction nucleotides: 1. CDR3 size: 14 residues. Here the CDR3 DNA reads TGTGCCAGCTCACCGGGACAGGCTAATTCACCCCTCCACTTT. It specifies CASSPGQANSPLHF.

The chain combines TRBV28 with TRBJ2-3; TRBD1 might be the D (6 bases). The CDR3 consists of 16 residues. Per germline, CDR1 MDHEN and CDR2 SYDVKM. Trimming cost V 7 bases and J 3 bases, with 20 bases left between them. DNA of the CDR3: TGTGCCAGCATCCCGGGTGGGGGCCGGAGGACAGATACGCAGTATTTT. Protein product: CASIPGGGRRTDTQYF.

The chain uses TRBV7-2 and TRBJ2-3; maybe TRBD2 (6 bases). The ends were cut back, 2 bases at V and 1 base at J, with 13 bases in the middle. The CDR3 has 16 residues. The germline V gene encodes CDR1 SGHTA and CDR2 FQGNSA. This chain's CDR3 is CASSLRGIGGTDTQYF. CDR3 nucleotides: TGTGCCAGCAGCTTACGGGGGATAGGGGGCACAGATACGCAGTATTTT.

V usage is TRBV7-9 and J usage is TRBJ2-5; 8 nucleotides agree with TRBD2. In germline, CDR1 is SEHNR, CDR2 FQNEAQ (reference sequence). The junction had 6 bases not matched to a gene; V was cut back by 5 bases and J by 1 base. This CDR3 comprises 15 residues. The CDR3, as DNA: TGTGCCAGCAGCCCCCCCCTAGCGGGCCAAGAGACCCAGTACTTC. It codes for CASSPPLAGQETQYF.